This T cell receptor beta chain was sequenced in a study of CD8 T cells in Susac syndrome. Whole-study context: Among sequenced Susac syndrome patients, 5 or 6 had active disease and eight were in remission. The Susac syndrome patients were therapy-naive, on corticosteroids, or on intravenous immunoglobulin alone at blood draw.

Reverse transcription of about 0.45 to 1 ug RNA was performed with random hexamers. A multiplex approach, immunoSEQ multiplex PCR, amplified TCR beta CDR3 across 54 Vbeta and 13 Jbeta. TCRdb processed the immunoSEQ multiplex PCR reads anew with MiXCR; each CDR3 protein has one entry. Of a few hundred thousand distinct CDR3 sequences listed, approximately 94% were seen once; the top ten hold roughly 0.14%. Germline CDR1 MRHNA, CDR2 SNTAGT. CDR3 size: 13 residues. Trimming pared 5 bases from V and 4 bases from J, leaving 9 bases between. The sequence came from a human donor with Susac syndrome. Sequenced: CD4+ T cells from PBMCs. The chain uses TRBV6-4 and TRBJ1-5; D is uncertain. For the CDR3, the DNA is TGTGCCAGCAGTATGGGTACAAATCAGCCCCAGCATTTT. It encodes CASSMGTNQPQHF.